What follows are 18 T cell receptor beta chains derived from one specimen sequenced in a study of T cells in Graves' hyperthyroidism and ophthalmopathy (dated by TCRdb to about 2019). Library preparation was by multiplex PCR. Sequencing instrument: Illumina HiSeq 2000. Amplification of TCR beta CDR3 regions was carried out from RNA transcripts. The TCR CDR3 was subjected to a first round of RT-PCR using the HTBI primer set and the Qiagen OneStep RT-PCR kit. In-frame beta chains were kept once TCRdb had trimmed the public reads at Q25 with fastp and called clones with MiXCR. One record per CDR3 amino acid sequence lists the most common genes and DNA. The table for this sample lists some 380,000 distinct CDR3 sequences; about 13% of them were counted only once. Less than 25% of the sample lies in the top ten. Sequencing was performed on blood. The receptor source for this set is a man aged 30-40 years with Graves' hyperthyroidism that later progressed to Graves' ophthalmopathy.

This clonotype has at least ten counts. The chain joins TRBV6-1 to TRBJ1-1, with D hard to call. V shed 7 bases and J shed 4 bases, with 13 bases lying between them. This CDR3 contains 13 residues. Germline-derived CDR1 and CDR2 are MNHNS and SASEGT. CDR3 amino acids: CASNWEGGTEAFF. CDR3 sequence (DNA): TGTGCCAGCAATTGGGAGGGAGGCACTGAAGCTTTCTTT.

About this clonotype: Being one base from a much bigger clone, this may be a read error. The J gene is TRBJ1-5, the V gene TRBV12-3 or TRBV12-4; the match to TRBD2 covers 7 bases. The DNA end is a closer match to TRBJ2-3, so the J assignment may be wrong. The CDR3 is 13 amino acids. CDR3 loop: CASSWGGDQPQYF. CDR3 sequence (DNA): TGTGCCAGCAGTTGGGGGGGGGATCAGCCCCAGTATTTT.

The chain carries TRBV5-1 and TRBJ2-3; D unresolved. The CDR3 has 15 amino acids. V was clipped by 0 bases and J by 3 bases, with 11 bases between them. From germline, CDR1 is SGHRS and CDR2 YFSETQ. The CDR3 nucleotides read TGCGCCAGCAGCTTGGATGGCAGCCCAACAGATACGCAGTATTTT. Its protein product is CASSLDGSPTDTQYF.

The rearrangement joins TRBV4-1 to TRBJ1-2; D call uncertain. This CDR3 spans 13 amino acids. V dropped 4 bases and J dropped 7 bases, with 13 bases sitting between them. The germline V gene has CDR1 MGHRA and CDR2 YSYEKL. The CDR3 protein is CASSPMGKSGYTF. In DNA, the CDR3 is TGCGCCAGCAGCCCTATGGGCAAATCTGGCTACACCTTC.

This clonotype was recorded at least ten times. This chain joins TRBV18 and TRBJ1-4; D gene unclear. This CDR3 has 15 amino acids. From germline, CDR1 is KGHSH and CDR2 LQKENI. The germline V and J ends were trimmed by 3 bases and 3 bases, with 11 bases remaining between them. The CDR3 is CASSPVRHSNEKLFF. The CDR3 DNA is TGTGCCAGCTCACCGGTCAGGCACTCTAATGAAAAACTGTTTTTT.

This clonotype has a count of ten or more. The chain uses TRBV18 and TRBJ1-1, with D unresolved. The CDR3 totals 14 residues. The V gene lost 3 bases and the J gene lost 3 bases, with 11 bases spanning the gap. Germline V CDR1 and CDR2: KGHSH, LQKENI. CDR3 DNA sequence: TGTGCCAGCTCACCCACACCCGGGGACACTGAAGCTTTCTTT. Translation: CASSPTPGDTEAFF.

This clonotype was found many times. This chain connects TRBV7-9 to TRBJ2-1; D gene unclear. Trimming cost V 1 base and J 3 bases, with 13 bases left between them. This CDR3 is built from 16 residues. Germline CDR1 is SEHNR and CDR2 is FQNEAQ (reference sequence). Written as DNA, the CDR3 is TGTGCCAGCAGCTTAGGTAGCCAGCACAGCTACAATGAGCAGTTCTTC. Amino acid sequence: CASSLGSQHSYNEQFF.

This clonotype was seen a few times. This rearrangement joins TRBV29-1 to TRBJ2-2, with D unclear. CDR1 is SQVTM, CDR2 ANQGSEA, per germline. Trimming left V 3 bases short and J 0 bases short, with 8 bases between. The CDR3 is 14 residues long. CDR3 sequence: CSVDGNTNTGELFF. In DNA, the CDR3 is TGCAGCGTTGATGGGAATACGAACACCGGGGAGCTGTTTTTT.

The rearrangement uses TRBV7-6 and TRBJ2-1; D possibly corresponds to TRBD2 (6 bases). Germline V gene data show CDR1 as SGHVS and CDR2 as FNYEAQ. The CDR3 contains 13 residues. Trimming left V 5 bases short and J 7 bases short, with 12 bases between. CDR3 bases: TGTGCCAGCAGCAAAAGACGGGGGAATGAGCAGTTCTTC. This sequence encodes CASSKRRGNEQFF.

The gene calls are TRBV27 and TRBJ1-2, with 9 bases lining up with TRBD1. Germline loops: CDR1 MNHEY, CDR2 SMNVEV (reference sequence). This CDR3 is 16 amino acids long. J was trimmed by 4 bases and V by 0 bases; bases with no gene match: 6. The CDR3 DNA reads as TGTGCCAGCAGTTTATCCGGGACAGGGCCGACCTATGGCTACACCTTC. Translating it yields CASSLSGTGPTYGYTF.

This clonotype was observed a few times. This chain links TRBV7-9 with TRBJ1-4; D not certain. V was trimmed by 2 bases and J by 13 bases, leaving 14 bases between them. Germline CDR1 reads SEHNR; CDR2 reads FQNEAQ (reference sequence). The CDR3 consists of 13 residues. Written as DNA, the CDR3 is TGTGCCAGCAGCTTATCAACTACGCAGACACTGTTTTTT. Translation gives CASSLSTTQTLFF.

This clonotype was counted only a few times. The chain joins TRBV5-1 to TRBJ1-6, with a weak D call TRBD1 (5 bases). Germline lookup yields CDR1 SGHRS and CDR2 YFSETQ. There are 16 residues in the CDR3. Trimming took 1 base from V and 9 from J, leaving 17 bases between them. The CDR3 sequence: CASSLRQPGLGSPLHF. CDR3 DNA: TGCGCCAGCAGCTTGAGACAGCCGGGTTTGGGTTCACCCCTCCACTTT.

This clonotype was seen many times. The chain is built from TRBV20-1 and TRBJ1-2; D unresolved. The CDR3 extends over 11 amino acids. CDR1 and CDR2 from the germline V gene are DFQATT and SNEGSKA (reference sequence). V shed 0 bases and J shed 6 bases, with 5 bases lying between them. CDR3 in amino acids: CSARETDGYTF. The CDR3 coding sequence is TGCAGTGCTAGAGAGACCGATGGCTACACCTTC.

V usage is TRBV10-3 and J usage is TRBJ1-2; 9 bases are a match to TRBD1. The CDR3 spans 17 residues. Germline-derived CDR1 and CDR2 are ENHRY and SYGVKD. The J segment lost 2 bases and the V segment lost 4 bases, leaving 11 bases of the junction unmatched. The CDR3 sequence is CAISGDPGTGWNYGYTF. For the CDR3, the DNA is TGTGCCATCAGTGGAGACCCTGGGACAGGGTGGAACTATGGCTACACCTTC.

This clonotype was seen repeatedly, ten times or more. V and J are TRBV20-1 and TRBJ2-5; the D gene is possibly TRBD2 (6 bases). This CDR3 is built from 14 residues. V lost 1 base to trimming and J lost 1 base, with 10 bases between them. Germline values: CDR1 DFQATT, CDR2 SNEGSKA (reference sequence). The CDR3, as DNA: TGCAGTGCTAGAGTGGGCGGGATCCAAGAGACCCAGTACTTC. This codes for CSARVGGIQETQYF.

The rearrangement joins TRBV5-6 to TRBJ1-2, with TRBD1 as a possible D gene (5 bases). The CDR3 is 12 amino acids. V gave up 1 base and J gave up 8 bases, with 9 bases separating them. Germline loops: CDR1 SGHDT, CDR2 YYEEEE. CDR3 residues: CASSLRGKGYTF. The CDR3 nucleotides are TGTGCCAGCAGCTTGAGGGGAAAGGGCTACACCTTC.

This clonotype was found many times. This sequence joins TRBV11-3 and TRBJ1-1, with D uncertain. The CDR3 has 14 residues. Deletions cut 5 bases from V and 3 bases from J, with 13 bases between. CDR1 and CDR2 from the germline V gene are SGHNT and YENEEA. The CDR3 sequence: CASSPYTGHTEAFF. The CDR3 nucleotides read TGTGCCAGCAGCCCTTATACGGGCCACACTGAAGCTTTCTTT.

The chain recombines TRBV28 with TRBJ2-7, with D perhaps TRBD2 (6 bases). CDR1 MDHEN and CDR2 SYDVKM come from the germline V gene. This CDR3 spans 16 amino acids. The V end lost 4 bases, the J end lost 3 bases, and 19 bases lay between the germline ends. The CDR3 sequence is CASSSNRPGRFYEQYF. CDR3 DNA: TGTGCCAGCAGTTCCAATCGACCGGGGAGGTTCTACGAGCAGTACTTC.